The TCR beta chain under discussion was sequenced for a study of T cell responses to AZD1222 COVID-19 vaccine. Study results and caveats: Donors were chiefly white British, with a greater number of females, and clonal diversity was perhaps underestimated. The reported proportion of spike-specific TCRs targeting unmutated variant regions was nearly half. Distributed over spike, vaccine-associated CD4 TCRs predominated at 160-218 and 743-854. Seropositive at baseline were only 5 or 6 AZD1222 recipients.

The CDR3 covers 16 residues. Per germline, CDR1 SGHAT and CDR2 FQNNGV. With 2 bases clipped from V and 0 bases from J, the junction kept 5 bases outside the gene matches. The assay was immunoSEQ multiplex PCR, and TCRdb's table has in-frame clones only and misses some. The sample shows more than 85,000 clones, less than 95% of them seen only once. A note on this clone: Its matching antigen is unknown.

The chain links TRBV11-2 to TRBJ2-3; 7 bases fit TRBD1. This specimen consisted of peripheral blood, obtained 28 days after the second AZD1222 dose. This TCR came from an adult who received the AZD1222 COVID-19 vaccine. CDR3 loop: CASSLLTGVSTDTQYF. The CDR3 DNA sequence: TGTGCCAGCAGCTTATTAACAGGGGTTAGCACAGATACGCAGTATTTT.